This TCR beta chain was observed in a study of blood T cell repertoires in COVID-19. Profiling relied on immunoSEQ multiplex PCR, and the TCRdb table lists in-frame clones only, not all of them. The sample has 10,000 or so clones, roughly 85% seen once; the top ten hold roughly 5.1%. Trimming pared 3 bases from V and 3 bases from J, leaving 5 bases between. Germline V lookup: CDR1 GTSNPN, CDR2 SVGIG (reference sequence). The CDR3 has 11 amino acids. Source material: peripheral blood. The chain couples TRBV30 to TRBJ1-1; no reliable D call. This clonotype was sampled from a human donor in a cohort sampled during active COVID-19. The chain's CDR3 is CAWRAHTEAFF. The DNA of the CDR3 is TGTGCCTGGAGGGCCCACACTGAAGCTTTCTTT.